The 26 T cell receptor beta chains presented below share a single source sample, sequenced in a study of blood T cell repertoires in COVID-19. Some clones are missing from TCRdb's copy, which holds only in-frame ones; the method was immunoSEQ multiplex PCR. Altogether 450,000 or so clones are present, around 90% being singletons, with the ten largest covering approximately 0.92%. Sequenced input: peripheral blood. These receptors came from a man aged 18-30 years with COVID-19, enrolled during active disease.

V gene TRBV19 combines with J gene TRBJ1-5, with a possible D match to TRBD1 (6 bases). The CDR3 runs to 15 residues. The germline V gene encodes CDR1 LNHDA and CDR2 SQIVND (reference sequence). The V end was cut by 5 bases, the J end by 7 bases, with 18 bases between. CDR3 amino acids: CASSPRGERGQPQHF. In DNA form, the CDR3 reads TGTGCCAGTAGTCCAAGGGGGGAGCGGGGACAGCCCCAGCATTTT.

The chain has TRBV7-9 and TRBJ1-4, with no clear D. CDR1 and CDR2 from the germline V gene are SEHNR and FQNEAQ (reference sequence). The ends were cut back, 4 bases at V and 8 bases at J, with 8 bases in the middle. CDR3 length: 12 residues. CDR3 DNA: TGTGCCAGCAGCTATACACCGGAAAAACTGTTTTTT. Its translation: CASSYTPEKLFF.

V is TRBV4-1 and J is TRBJ2-7; 9 positions match TRBD1. CDR1 is MGHRA and CDR2 is YSYEKL in the germline V gene. V gave up 3 bases and J gave up 2 bases; unmatched junction bases: 5. The CDR3 spans 15 residues. CDR3 DNA sequence: TGCGCCAGCAGCCAGGGCGGGACAGGGACCTACGAGCAGTACTTC. It translates to CASSQGGTGTYEQYF.

This clone occurred once. This sequence joins TRBV5-1 and TRBJ1-6; 9 nucleotides agree with TRBD1. The CDR3 covers 15 residues. Germline CDR1 SGHRS, CDR2 YFSETQ. V shed 4 bases, J shed 10 bases, and the junction held 9 bases outside the gene matches. The CDR3 region has the DNA TGCGCCAGCAGCCTGGGACAGGGAGTTTACTCACCCCTCCACTTT. Translated: CASSLGQGVYSPLHF.

The chain is built from TRBV29-1 and TRBJ1-1; D possibly corresponds to TRBD1 (5 bases). V lost 7 bases and J lost 0, with 15 bases in between. The CDR3 length is 14 residues. Germline V gene lookup returns CDR1 SQVTM and CDR2 ANQGSEA. This chain's CDR3 is CSAVFSGMNTEAFF. In DNA form, the CDR3 reads TGCAGCGCCGTTTTCTCAGGGATGAACACTGAAGCTTTCTTT.

The CDR3 sequence is CASSAGGGLAKNIQYF. The CDR3 nucleotides read TGTGCCAGCAGCGCAGGAGGGGGCCTAGCCAAAAACATTCAGTACTTC. The V and J genes are TRBV9 and TRBJ2-4; D is perhaps TRBD1 (7 bases). Trimming left V 3 bases short and J 0 bases short, with 13 bases between. This CDR3 has 16 residues. From germline, CDR1 is SGDLS and CDR2 YYNGEE.

V usage is TRBV6-5 and J usage is TRBJ1-2; D is possibly TRBD1 (5 bases). Deletions cut 6 bases from V and 3 bases from J, with 11 bases between. This CDR3 has 13 residues. CDR1 is MNHEY and CDR2 is SVGAGI in the germline V gene. Here the CDR3 reads CASRVQGDYGYTF. The CDR3 nucleotides read TGTGCCAGCAGGGTTCAGGGCGACTATGGCTACACCTTC.

The chain uses TRBV2 and TRBJ2-2; D not certain. The CDR3 runs 13 residues. Germline V lookup: CDR1 SNHLY, CDR2 FYNNEI. The ends were cut back, 7 bases at V and 0 bases at J, with 6 bases in the middle. The CDR3 here is CASTPTNTGELFF. For the CDR3, the DNA is TGTGCCAGCACCCCTACGAACACCGGGGAGCTGTTTTTT.

V gene TRBV29-1 combines with J gene TRBJ1-1; D remains ambiguous. This CDR3 spans 11 amino acids. Germline CDR1 is SQVTM and CDR2 is ANQGSEA. The V end was cut by 2 bases, the J end by 4 bases, with 5 bases between. The CDR3, as DNA: TGCAGCGTTGAACGGAGCACTGAAGCTTTCTTT. This sequence encodes CSVERSTEAFF.

The genes are TRBV5-1 and TRBJ1-1; D uncertain. Trimming removed 0 bases from V and 3 bases from J, with 9 bases in between. Germline CDR1 reads SGHRS; CDR2 reads YFSETQ. This CDR3 is built from 14 residues. The CDR3: CASSLGPGDTEAFF. The DNA of the CDR3 is TGCGCCAGCAGCTTGGGTCCCGGGGACACTGAAGCTTTCTTT.

This clone was observed a few times. The chain couples TRBV6-6 to TRBJ1-5, with D possibly being TRBD1 (6 bases). The CDR3 has 16 amino acids. Germline CDR1 and CDR2: MNHNY and SVGAGI (reference sequence). Trimming took 0 bases from V and 0 from J, leaving 9 bases between them. For the CDR3, the DNA is TGTGCCAGCAGTTACTCGGGGACATATAGCAATCAGCCCCAGCATTTT. It is translated as CASSYSGTYSNQPQHF.

This rearrangement joins TRBV5-1 to TRBJ2-2; TRBD2 matches 11 bases. Germline CDR1 SGHRS, CDR2 YFSETQ. The V segment lost 4 bases and the J segment 5 bases; nucleotides outside the gene matches: 7. This CDR3 has 16 residues. The CDR3 DNA follows: TGCGCCAGCAGCATAACTAGCGGGGGTCGGACCGGGGAGCTGTTTTTT. The encoded protein is CASSITSGGRTGELFF.

This clone was recorded a few times. The chain joins TRBV19 to TRBJ2-1; the match to TRBD2 covers 10 bases. V gave up 6 bases and J gave up 3 bases; unmatched junction bases: 5. This CDR3 comprises 15 residues. Germline-derived CDR1 and CDR2 are LNHDA and SQIVND (reference sequence). This CDR3 reads CASRASGGRYNEQFF. The CDR3 bases are TGTGCCAGTAGAGCTAGCGGGGGCCGCTACAATGAGCAGTTCTTC.

The chain combines TRBV11-2 with TRBJ2-4; a possible D gene is TRBD1 (5 bases). There are 14 residues in the CDR3. CDR1 SGHAT and CDR2 FQNNGV come from the germline V gene. The germline V and J ends were trimmed by 2 bases and 3 bases, with 8 bases remaining between them. The CDR3 sequence is CASSLSGFKNIQYF. The DNA of the CDR3 is TGTGCCAGCAGCTTATCAGGGTTCAAAAACATTCAGTACTTC. Together with reference TRBV11-2 and TRBJ2-4, the CDR3 gives the full variable domain: EAGVAQSPRYKIIEKRQSVAFWCNPISGHATLYWYQQILGQGPKLLIQFQNNGVVDDSQLPKDRFSAERLKGVDSTLKIQPAKLEDSAVYLCASSLSGFKNIQYFGAGTRLSVL.

J is TRBJ1-4 and V is TRBV28; D remains unclear. The CDR3 contains 16 residues. The V end lost 7 bases, the J end lost 0 bases, and 15 bases lay between the germline ends. Per germline, CDR1 MDHEN and CDR2 SYDVKM. The CDR3 spells CASNPVGVATNEKLFF. The CDR3 region has the DNA TGTGCCAGCAACCCCGTCGGAGTTGCAACTAATGAAAAACTGTTTTTT.

The CDR3 nucleotides are TGTGCCAGCAGCATCCTAGACCCCCCGCAAGAGACCCAGTACTTC. Translation gives CASSILDPPQETQYF. V and J are TRBV7-3 and TRBJ2-5; D not resolved. CDR1 and CDR2 (germline): SGHTA, FQGTGA. Trimming left V 5 bases short and J 2 bases short, with 15 bases between. This CDR3 is 15 amino acids long.

This chain connects TRBV7-2 to TRBJ1-1; D unresolved. Trimming stripped 5 bases from V and 1 base from J, with 14 bases between. CDR3 length: 15 residues. Germline lookup yields CDR1 SGHTA and CDR2 FQGNSA. CDR3 sequence (DNA): TGTGCCAGCAGCCCCGAACAGAGCTGGAACACTGAAGCTTTCTTT. This encodes CASSPEQSWNTEAFF. The full variable domain, rest sourced from reference TRBV7-2 and TRBJ1-1, is GAGVSQSPSNKVTEKGKDVELRCDPISGHTALYWYRQSLGQGLEFLIYFQGNSAPDKSGLPSDRFSAERTGGSVSTLTIQRTQQEDSAVYLCASSPEQSWNTEAFFGQGTRLTVV.

This clone was detected once. CDR3 residues: CASSADRERDTQYF. In DNA, the CDR3 is TGCGCCAGCAGCGCGGACAGGGAAAGGGATACGCAGTATTTT. V gene TRBV5-1 combines with J gene TRBJ2-3, with 8 bases fitting TRBD1. The CDR3 loop spans 14 amino acids. V lost 4 bases and J lost 6; bases outside the gene matches: 7. Looked up from germline, CDR1 is SGHRS and CDR2 is YFSETQ.

CDR3 sequence: CASSLQASGANVLTF. The CDR3 bases are TGCGCCAGCAGCTTGCAGGCTTCTGGGGCCAACGTCCTGACTTTC. The gene calls are TRBV5-1 and TRBJ2-6; D gene uncertain. V was cut by 1 base and J by 1 base, with 6 bases left in between. CDR3 length: 15 residues. The germline V gene has CDR1 SGHRS and CDR2 YFSETQ.

This chain uses TRBV10-3 with TRBJ2-3; 7 bases are a match to TRBD1. V lost 9 bases to trimming and J lost 1 base; unmatched junction nucleotides: 4. From germline, CDR1 is ENHRY and CDR2 SYGVKD. The CDR3 covers 13 residues. For the CDR3, the DNA is TGTGCCATAAAGGGGGCCGGCACAGATACGCAGTATTTT. It codes for CAIKGAGTDTQYF.

Comments on this clone: Other DNA sequences of this sample code for an identical CDR3. The chain employs TRBV5-1 and TRBJ2-1; TRBD2 agrees at 12 bases. The CDR3 is 17 residues long. With V trimmed by 0 bases and J by 1 base, 2 bases remained unmatched. Germline CDR1 SGHRS, CDR2 YFSETQ. The CDR3 protein is CASSLATSGSSYNEQFF. CDR3 bases: TGCGCCAGCAGCTTGGCGACTAGCGGGAGTTCCTACAATGAGCAGTTCTTC.

The rearrangement links TRBV28 to TRBJ2-3; D remains unclear. Germline V CDR1 and CDR2: MDHEN, SYDVKM. Deletions cut 6 bases from V and 2 bases from J, with 6 bases between. The CDR3 extends over 12 amino acids. CDR3 DNA: TGTGCCAGCAGCCCTTTCACAGATACGCAGTATTTT. Its protein product is CASSPFTDTQYF. The full variable domain, rest sourced from reference TRBV28 and TRBJ2-3, is DVKVTQSSRYLVKRTGEKVFLECVQDMDHENMFWYRQDPGLGLRLIYFSYDVKMKEKGDIPEGYSVSREKKERFSLILESASTNQTSMYLCASSPFTDTQYFGPGTRLTVL.

V usage is TRBV9 and J usage is TRBJ2-3; D unresolved. In germline, CDR1 is SGDLS, CDR2 YYNGEE. The length of the CDR3 is 13 residues. V lost 3 bases to trimming and J lost 1 base, with 6 bases between them. In nucleotides, the CDR3 is TGTGCCAGCAGCGGGGCCCGCACAGATACGCAGTATTTT. This translates into CASSGARTDTQYF.

The chain employs TRBV24-1 and TRBJ2-1, with 7 bases identical to TRBD2. Germline-derived CDR1 and CDR2 are KGHDR and SFDVKD. V was pared by 5 bases and J by 2 bases, with 5 bases of the junction left unmatched. CDR3 length equals 15 residues. The CDR3 loop is CATSGGGTAYNEQFF. In DNA form, the CDR3 reads TGTGCCACCAGTGGGGGGGGGACGGCCTACAATGAGCAGTTCTTC.

The chain uses TRBV11-2 and TRBJ2-1; 9 bases are a match to TRBD2. The CDR3 runs 19 residues. V lost 1 base to trimming and J lost 1 base; unmatched junction nucleotides: 11. The germline V gene encodes CDR1 SGHAT and CDR2 FQNNGV. CDR3 coding DNA: TGTGCCAGCAGCTTAGGAGTCGCCGAACTAGCGGGTTCCTACAATGAGCAGTTCTTC. Encoded protein: CASSLGVAELAGSYNEQFF. Variable domain in full (rest from reference TRBV11-2 and TRBJ2-1): EAGVAQSPRYKIIEKRQSVAFWCNPISGHATLYWYQQILGQGPKLLIQFQNNGVVDDSQLPKDRFSAERLKGVDSTLKIQPAKLEDSAVYLCASSLGVAELAGSYNEQFFGPGTRLTVL.

CDR3 bases: TGCGCCAGCAGCTTGTTCGGACAGCCGGGGACCCAGCATTTT. This encodes CASSLFGQPGTQHF. V usage is TRBV5-1 and J usage is TRBJ1-5, with a possible D match to TRBD1 (6 bases). Germline CDR1 is SGHRS and CDR2 is YFSETQ. The CDR3 runs 14 residues. Trimming cost V 1 base and J 11 bases, with 16 bases left between them.